This T cell receptor beta chain was obtained from a study of blood T cell repertoires in COVID-19. Participants had their cohort set by participant-reported clinical history. Recovered participants had two consecutive negative NP/OP PCR tests, healthcare professional clearance, or symptom resolution. The authors' processing: Estimation of nucleated cell counts was performed using reference gene primer amplification. Produced via immunoSEQ multiplex PCR; TCRdb's table is partial and in-frame only. D and trimming come from the DNA, and the V and J calls and clone size come from that table. Of about 320,000 clones detected, nearly 90% appear once; the ten largest clones hold approximately 5%. The CDR3 is 16 amino acids. Trimming took off 6 bases at V and 3 bases at J, with 18 bases between the two ends. Germline CDR1 is LNHDA and CDR2 is SQIVND (reference sequence). The table lists this clone with a count of one.

The chain carries TRBV19 and TRBJ2-1; TRBD2 is a possible D gene (7 bases). This clonotype originated in a woman in her 30s who had recovered from COVID-19. Material for sequencing was PBMCs or T cells enriched from blood (not recorded which). CDR3: CASSPRAGANYNEQFF. CDR3 sequence (DNA): TGTGCCAGTAGCCCCCGGGCGGGGGCCAACTACAATGAGCAGTTCTTC.